This T cell receptor (beta chain) was identified during a study of T cell repertoires in cytomegalovirus infection. Study background: Matching HLA type, along with CMV infection, was indicated by public TCR beta signatures.

TCRdb passed the reads through MiXCR, listing each CDR3 protein once. The data show about 680,000 distinct CDR3 sequences, roughly 24% seen once. At least ten counts were recorded for this clonotype. Its specificity is not known. Germline V lookup: CDR1 SGHVS, CDR2 FQNEAQ. CDR3 length equals 17 residues. Trimming at V came to 4 bases and at J to 3 bases, leaving 8 bases not matched to a gene. Study outcomes and limitations: Dominant in the ex vivo response were TCR beta clonotypes restricted by HLA-C and specific for CMV.

V and J are TRBV7-8 and TRBJ2-1, with 11 nucleotides matching TRBD2. This TCR was recovered from a human donor in good health (CMV status not recorded). Some clones in this sample may be carry-over from other donors' samples. The sample taken for sequencing was CD8+ T cells from PBMCs. CDR3 protein: CASSSSSGGPRYNEQFF. In DNA form, the CDR3 reads TGTGCCAGCAGCTCCTCTAGCGGGGGGCCTCGCTACAATGAGCAGTTCTTC.